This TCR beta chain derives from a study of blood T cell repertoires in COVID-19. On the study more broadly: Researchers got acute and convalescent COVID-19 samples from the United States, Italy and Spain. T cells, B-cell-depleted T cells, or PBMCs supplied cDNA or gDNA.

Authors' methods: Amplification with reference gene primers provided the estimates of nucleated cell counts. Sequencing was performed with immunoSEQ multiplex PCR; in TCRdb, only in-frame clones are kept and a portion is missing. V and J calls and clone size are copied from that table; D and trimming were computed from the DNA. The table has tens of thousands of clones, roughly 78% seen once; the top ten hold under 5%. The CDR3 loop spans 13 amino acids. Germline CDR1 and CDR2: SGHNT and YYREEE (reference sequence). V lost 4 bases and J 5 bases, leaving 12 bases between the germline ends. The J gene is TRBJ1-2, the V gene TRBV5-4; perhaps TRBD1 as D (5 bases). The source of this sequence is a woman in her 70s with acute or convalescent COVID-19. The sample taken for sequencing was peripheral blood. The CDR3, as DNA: TGTGCCAGCAGCACTGACAGCCTTTATGGCTACACCTTC. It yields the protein CASSTDSLYGYTF.